This T cell receptor (beta chain) was identified during a study of shared clonotypes between healthy human individuals. Naive CD8 cells were CD45RO-negative, positively selected for CCR7, excluding terminally differentiated effector memory CD45RA+ cells. Across several immunoSEQ plates, the genomic DNA of each subset was split evenly. The DNA input per sorted-subset replicate PCR was about 190 ng, corresponding to 25,000 to 30,000 T cell genomes. TCRdb keeps only in-frame clones here, not all; method: immunoSEQ multiplex PCR. The table includes millions of clones, under 95% detected once. Details on this clone: Its antigen is currently unknown.

Germline values: CDR1 SGHVS, CDR2 FQNEAQ. V dropped 2 bases and J dropped 5; count of bases not matched to a gene: 4. The CDR3 sequence is 14 residues long. Study conclusions and caveats: The genetic and exposure-history diversity represented was limited by few donors. An anticipated effect of sequencing depth on clonotype sharing among donors was recognized.

Specimen: naive CD8+ T cells from PBMCs. The chain has TRBV7-8 and TRBJ1-1, with 8 nucleotides matching TRBD1. The receptor was derived from a man younger than 35 in good health. Some clones in this sample may be carry-over from other donors' samples. The CDR3 DNA sequence: TGTGCCAGCAGCTTAATGACAGGGGTTACTGAAGCTTTCTTT. Amino acids: CASSLMTGVTEAFF.